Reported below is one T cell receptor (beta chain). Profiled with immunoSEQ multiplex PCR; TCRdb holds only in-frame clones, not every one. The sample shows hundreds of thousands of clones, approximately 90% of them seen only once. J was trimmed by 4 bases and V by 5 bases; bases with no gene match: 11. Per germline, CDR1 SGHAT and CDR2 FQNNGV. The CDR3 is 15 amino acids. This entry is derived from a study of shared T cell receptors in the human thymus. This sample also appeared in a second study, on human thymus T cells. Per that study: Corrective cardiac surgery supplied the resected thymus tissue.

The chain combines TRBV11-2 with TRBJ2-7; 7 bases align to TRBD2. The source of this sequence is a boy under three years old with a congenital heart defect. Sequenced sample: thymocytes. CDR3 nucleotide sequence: TGTGCCAGCAGCCCCGCTAGCGGACTCCCTTACGAGCAGTACTTC. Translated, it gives CASSPASGLPYEQYF.